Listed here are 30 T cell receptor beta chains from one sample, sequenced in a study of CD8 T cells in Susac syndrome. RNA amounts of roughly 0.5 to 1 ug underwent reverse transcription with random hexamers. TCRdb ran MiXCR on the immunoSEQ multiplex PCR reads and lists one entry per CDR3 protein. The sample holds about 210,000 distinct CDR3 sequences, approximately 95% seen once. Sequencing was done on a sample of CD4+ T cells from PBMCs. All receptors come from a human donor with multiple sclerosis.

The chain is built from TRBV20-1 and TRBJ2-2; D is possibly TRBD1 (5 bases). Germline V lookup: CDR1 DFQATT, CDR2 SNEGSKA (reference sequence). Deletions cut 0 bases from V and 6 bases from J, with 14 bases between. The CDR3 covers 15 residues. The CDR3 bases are TGCAGTGCTAGAGATAACCCGCAGGGCTCCGGGGAGCTGTTTTTT. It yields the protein CSARDNPQGSGELFF.

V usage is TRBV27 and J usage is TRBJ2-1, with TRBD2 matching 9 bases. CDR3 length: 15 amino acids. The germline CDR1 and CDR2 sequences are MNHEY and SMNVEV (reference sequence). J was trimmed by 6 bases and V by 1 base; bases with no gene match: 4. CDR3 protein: CASSLLREGINEQFF. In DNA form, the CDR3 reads TGTGCCAGCAGTTTATTGCGGGAGGGAATCAATGAGCAGTTCTTC.

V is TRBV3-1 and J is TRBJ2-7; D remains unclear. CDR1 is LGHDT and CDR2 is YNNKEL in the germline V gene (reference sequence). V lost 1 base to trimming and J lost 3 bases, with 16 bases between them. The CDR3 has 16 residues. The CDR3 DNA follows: TGTGCCAGCAGCCAAGCTTTAGGGCTAACCCACTACGAGCAGTACTTC. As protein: CASSQALGLTHYEQYF.

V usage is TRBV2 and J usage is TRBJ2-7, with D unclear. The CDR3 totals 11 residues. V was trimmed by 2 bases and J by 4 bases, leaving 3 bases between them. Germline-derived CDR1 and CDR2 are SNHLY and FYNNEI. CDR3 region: CASSEQYEQYF. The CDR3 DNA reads TGTGCCAGCAGTGAACAGTACGAGCAGTACTTC.

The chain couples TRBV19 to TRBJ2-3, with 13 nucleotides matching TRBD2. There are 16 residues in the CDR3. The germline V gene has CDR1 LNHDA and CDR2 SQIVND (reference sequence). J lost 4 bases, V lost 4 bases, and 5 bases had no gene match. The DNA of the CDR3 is TGTGCCAGTAGTACCCGGACTAGCGGGAGCCCAGATACGCAGTATTTT. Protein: CASSTRTSGSPDTQYF.

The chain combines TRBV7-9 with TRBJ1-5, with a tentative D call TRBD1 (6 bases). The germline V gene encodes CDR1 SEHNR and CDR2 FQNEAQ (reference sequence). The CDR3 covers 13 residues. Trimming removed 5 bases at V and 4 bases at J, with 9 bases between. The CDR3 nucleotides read TGTGCCAGCAGCAAGACAGGTAATCAGCCCCAGCATTTT. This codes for CASSKTGNQPQHF.

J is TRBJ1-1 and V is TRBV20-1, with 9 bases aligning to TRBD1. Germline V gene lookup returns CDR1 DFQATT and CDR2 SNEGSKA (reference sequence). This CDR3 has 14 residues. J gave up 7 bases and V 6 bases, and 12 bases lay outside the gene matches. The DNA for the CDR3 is TGCAGTGCCACCGGTCCCGGGACAGGGTATGAAGCTTTCTTT. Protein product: CSATGPGTGYEAFF.

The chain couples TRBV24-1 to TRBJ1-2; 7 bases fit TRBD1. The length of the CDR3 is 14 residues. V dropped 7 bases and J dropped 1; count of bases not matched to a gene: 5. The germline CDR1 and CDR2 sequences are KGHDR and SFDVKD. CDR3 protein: CATSGQDYNYGYTF. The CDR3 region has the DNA TGTGCCACCAGCGGACAGGACTATAACTATGGCTACACCTTC.

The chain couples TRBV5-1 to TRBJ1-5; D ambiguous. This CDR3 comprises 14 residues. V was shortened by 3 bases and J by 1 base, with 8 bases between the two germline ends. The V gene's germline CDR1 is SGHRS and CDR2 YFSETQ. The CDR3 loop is CASSSGESNQPQHF. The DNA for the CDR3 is TGCGCCAGCAGCTCGGGCGAAAGCAATCAGCCCCAGCATTTT.

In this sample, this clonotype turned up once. The CDR3 DNA follows: TGCAGTGCTAGAGTCCCCGGGGCCTACGAGCAGTACTTC. It is translated as CSARVPGAYEQYF. The J gene is TRBJ2-7, the V gene TRBV20-1, with D perhaps TRBD2 (5 bases). Germline CDR1 and CDR2: DFQATT and SNEGSKA (reference sequence). The CDR3 sequence is 13 residues long. V was pared by 1 base and J by 2 bases, with 9 bases between.

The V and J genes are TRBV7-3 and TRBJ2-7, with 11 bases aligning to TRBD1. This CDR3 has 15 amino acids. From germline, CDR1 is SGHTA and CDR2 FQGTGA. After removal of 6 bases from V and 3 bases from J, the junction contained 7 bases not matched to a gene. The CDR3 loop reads CASSRAGTGGYEQYF. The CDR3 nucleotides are TGTGCCAGCAGTCGAGCCGGGACAGGGGGCTACGAGCAGTACTTC.

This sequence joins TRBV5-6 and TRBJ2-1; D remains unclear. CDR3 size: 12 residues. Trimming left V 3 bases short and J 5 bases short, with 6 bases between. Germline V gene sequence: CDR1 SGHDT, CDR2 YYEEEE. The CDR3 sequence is CASSSTHNEQFF. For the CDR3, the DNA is TGTGCCAGCAGCTCCACTCACAATGAGCAGTTCTTC.

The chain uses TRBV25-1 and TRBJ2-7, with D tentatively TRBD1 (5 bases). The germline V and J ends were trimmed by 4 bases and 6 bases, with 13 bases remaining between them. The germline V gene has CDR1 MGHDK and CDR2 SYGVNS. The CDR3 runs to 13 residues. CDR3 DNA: TGTGCCAGCAGTGTAGGCAGGGTTCCCGAGCAGTACTTC. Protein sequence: CASSVGRVPEQYF.

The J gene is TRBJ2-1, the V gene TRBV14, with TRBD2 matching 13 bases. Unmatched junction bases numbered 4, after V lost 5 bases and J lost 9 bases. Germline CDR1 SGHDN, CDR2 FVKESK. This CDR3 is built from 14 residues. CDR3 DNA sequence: TGTGCCAGCAGCTCACGACTAGCGGGAGGTGAGCAGTTCTTC. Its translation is CASSSRLAGGEQFF.

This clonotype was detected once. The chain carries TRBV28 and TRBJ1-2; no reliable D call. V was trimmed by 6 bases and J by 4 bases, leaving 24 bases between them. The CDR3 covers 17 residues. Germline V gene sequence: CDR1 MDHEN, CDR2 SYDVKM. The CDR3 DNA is TGTGCCAGCAGCCGACTTGGTGGAGGGCTTTCCTCCTATGGCTACACCTTC. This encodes CASSRLGGGLSSYGYTF.

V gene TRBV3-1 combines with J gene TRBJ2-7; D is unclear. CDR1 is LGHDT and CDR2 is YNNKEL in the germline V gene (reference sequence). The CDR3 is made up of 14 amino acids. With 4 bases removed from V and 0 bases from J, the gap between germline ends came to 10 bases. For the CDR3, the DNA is TGTGCCAGCAGCCCGCGCCGGGTCTCCTACGAGCAGTACTTC. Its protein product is CASSPRRVSYEQYF.

CDR3: CASSSGRAAYNEQFF. The DNA for the CDR3 is TGTGCCAGCAGTAGCGGGAGGGCCGCCTACAATGAGCAGTTCTTC. The chain recombines TRBV6-6 with TRBJ2-1; 10 bases line up with TRBD2. The CDR3 length is 15 residues. Trimming took 5 bases from V and 2 from J; bases not matched to a gene: 3. CDR1 MNHNY and CDR2 SVGAGI come from the germline V gene (reference sequence).

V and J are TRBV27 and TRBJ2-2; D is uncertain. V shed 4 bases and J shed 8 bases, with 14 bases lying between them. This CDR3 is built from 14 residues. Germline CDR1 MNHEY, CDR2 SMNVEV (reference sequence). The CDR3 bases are TGTGCCAGCAGTTCCAACCAGTTCGCAGGGGAGCTGTTTTTT. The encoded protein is CASSSNQFAGELFF.

The CDR3 sequence: CASSTGTEGIYGYTF. The DNA of the CDR3 is TGTGCCAGCAGCACGGGGACAGAGGGAATCTATGGCTACACCTTC. The chain links TRBV2 to TRBJ1-2; 7 bases are a match to TRBD1. The trim removed 6 bases at V and 4 bases at J, leaving 11 bases unmatched. The germline gives CDR1 SNHLY, CDR2 FYNNEI. CDR3 length: 15 residues.

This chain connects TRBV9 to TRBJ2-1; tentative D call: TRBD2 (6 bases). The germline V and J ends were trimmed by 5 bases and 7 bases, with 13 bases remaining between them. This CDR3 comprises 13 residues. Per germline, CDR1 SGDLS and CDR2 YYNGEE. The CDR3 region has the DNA TGTGCCAGCAGTACAGGTGCGGGGAATGAGCAGTTCTTC. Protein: CASSTGAGNEQFF.

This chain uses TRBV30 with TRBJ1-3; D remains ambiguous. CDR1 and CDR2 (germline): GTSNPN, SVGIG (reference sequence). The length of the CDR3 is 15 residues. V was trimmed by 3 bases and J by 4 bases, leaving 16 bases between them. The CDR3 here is CAWRGDSGRGNTIYF. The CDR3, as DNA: TGTGCCTGGAGAGGAGATTCGGGGAGAGGAAACACCATATATTTT.

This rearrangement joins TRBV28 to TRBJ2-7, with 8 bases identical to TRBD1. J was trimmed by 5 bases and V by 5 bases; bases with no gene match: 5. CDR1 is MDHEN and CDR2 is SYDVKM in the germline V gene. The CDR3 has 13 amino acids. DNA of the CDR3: TGTGCCAGCAGTACGCAGACAGGGGACGAGCAGTACTTC. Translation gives CASSTQTGDEQYF.

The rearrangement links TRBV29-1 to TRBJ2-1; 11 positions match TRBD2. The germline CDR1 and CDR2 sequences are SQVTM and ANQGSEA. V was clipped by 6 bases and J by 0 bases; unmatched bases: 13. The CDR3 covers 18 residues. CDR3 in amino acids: CSVGRGTSGLSSYNEQFF. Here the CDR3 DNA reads TGCAGCGTCGGACGAGGGACTAGCGGACTGAGCTCCTACAATGAGCAGTTCTTC.

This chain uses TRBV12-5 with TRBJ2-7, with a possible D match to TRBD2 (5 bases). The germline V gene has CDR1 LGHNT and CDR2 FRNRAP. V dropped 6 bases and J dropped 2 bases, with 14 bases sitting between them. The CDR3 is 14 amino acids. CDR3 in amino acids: CASGSPGLPYEQYF. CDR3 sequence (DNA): TGTGCTAGTGGATCCCCGGGATTACCCTACGAGCAGTACTTC.

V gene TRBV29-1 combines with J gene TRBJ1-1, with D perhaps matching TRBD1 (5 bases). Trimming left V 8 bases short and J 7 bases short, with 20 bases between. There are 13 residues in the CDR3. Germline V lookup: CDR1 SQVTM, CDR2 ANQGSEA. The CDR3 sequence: CSIWTPGGIEAFF. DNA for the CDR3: TGCAGCATATGGACACCTGGGGGGATTGAAGCTTTCTTT. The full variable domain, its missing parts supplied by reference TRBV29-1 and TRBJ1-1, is SAVISQKPSRDICQRGTSLTIQCQVDSQVTMMFWYRQQPGQSLTLIATANQGSEATYESGFVIDKFPISRPNLTFSTLTVSNMSPEDSSIYLCSIWTPGGIEAFFGQGTRLTVV.

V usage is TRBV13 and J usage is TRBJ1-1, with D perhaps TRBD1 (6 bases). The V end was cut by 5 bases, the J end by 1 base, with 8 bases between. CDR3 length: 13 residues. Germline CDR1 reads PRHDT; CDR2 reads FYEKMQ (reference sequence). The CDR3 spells CASSTTGNTEAFF. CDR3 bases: TGTGCCAGCAGCACGACAGGGAACACTGAAGCTTTCTTT. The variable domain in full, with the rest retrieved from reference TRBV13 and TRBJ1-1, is AAGVIQSPRHLIKEKRETATLKCYPIPRHDTVYWYQQGPGQDPQFLISFYEKMQSDKGSIPDRFSAQQFSDYHSELNMSSLELGDSALYFCASSTTGNTEAFFGQGTRLTVV.

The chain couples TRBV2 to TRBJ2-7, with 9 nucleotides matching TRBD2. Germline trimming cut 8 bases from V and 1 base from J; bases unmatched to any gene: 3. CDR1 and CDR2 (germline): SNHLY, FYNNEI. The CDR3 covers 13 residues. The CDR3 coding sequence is TGTGCCAGCTCGACTAGCGGATCCTACGAGCAGTACTTC. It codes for CASSTSGSYEQYF.

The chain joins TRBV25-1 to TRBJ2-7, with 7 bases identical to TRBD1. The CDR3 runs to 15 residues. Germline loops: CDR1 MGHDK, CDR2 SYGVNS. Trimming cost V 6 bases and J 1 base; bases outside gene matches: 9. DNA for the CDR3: TGTGCCAGCAGGTCGACAGGGCCAGGATCCTACGAGCAGTACTTC. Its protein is CASRSTGPGSYEQYF.

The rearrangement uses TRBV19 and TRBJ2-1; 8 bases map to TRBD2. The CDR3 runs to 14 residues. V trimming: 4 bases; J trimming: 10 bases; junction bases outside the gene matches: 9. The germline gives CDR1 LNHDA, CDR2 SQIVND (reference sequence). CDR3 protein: CASSTLAGSPEQFF. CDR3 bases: TGTGCCAGTAGTACCCTAGCGGGCAGTCCCGAGCAGTTCTTC.

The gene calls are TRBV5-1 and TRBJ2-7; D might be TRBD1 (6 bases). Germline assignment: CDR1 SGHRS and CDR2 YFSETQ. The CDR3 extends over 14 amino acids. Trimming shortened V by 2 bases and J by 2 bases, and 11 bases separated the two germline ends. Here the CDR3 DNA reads TGCGCCAGCAGCTTAACTGGACAGACCTACGAGCAGTACTTC. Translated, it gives CASSLTGQTYEQYF.